These T cell receptor beta chains were read from a single sample in a study of blood T cell repertoires in COVID-19. Clones were sequenced by immunoSEQ multiplex PCR, and TCRdb holds only the in-frame ones, with some missing. The sample records some 67,000 clones, about four fifths being singletons. Material: peripheral blood. These receptors were obtained from a woman between 55 and 75 years old with acute or convalescent COVID-19. The CDR3 runs from the conserved cysteine through the conserved F or W. D genes are given only for firm matches. Clone size is stated in some rows and not others, as once, few, many or a class when expanded.

J gene | D gene | V gene | clone size | CDR3 protein | CDR3 DNA
TRBJ2-2 | TRBD1 | TRBV10-1 | NA | CASRRGTGDTGELFF | TGCGCCAGCCGGCGGGGGACAGGGGACACCGGGGAGCTGTTTTTT
TRBJ2-7 | NA | TRBV6-1 | NA | CASSHTRGWDYEQYF | TGTGCCAGCAGTCACACCCGGGGGTGGGACTACGAGCAGTACTTC
TRBJ1-5 | TRBD1 | TRBV16 | NA | CASSLRTGGDQPQHF | TGTGCCAGCAGCCTCAGGACAGGGGGCGATCAGCCCCAGCATTTT
TRBJ1-4 | NA | TRBV5-1 | NA | CASSFSPPSEKLFF | TGCGCCAGCAGCTTTAGTCCTCCTAGTGAAAAACTGTTTTTT
TRBJ1-6 | TRBD1 | TRBV7-6 | NA | CASSLTGETNSPLHF | TGTGCCAGCAGCCTCACAGGGGAGACCAATTCACCCCTCCACTTT
TRBJ2-4 | NA | TRBV3-1/TRBV3-2 | NA | CASSQVGAANIQYF | TGTGCCAGCAGCCAAGTGGGGGCCGCAAACATTCAGTACTTC
TRBJ1-1 | NA | TRBV2 | NA | CATQPDMNTEAFF | TGTGCCACCCAGCCGGACATGAACACTGAAGCTTTCTTT
TRBJ2-4 | NA | TRBV27 | NA | CASSHLRRIGNIQYF | TGTGCCAGCAGCCACCTCAGGCGAATCGGAAACATTCAGTACTTC
TRBJ1-1 | NA | TRBV28 | few | CASRGGGMNTEAFF | TGTGCCAGCAGGGGTGGAGGAATGAACACTGAAGCTTTCTTT
TRBJ1-2 | TRBD1 | TRBV6-2/TRBV6-3 | NA | CASSYSSKGTGNGYTF | TGTGCCAGCAGTTACTCGAGTAAAGGGACAGGGAATGGCTACACCTTC
TRBJ2-3 | TRBD2 | TRBV7-3 | NA | CASSLTSGGATDTQYF | TGTGCCAGCAGCCTGACGAGCGGGGGAGCCACAGATACGCAGTATTTT
TRBJ2-3 | NA | TRBV25-1 | NA | CASSAPWGDTQYF | TGTGCCAGCAGTGCCCCGTGGGGGGACACGCAGTATTTT
TRBJ2-2 | TRBD2 | TRBV9 | NA | CASSPIGRGGAGELFF | TGTGCCAGCAGCCCAATAGGGCGGGGGGGCGCCGGGGAGCTGTTTTTT
TRBJ2-5 | NA | TRBV5-4 | NA | CASSVNQGLQETQYF | TGTGCCAGCAGCGTAAATCAGGGGCTGCAAGAGACCCAGTACTTC
TRBJ1-6 | TRBD1 | TRBV5-1 | NA | CASSLDRGRSPLHF | TGCGCCAGCAGCTTGGACAGGGGAAGATCACCCCTCCACTTT
TRBJ2-7 | NA | TRBV6-5 | many | CASSYSASSYEQYF | TGTGCCAGCAGTTACTCGGCCAGTTCCTACGAGCAGTACTTC
TRBJ2-7 | NA | TRBV3-1/TRBV3-2 | once | CASSQDSYEQYF | TGTGCCAGCAGCCAAGACTCTTACGAGCAGTACTTC
TRBJ2-7 | TRBD1 | TRBV28 | NA | CASSFGTGKRGEQYF | TGTGCCAGCAGTTTCGGGACAGGGAAAAGGGGGGAGCAGTACTTC
TRBJ2-5 | TRBD1 | TRBV9 | NA | CASSVSGTGVLETQYF | TGTGCCAGCAGCGTGTCCGGGACAGGGGTTCTGGAGACCCAGTACTTC
TRBJ2-3 | NA | TRBV3-1/TRBV3-2 | NA | CASSHPRGLRTKTDTQYF | TGTGCCAGCAGCCATCCCCGAGGACTCCGAACGAAAACAGATACGCAGTATTTT
TRBJ1-2 | TRBD1 | TRBV23-1 | NA | CASSHPGDRGPYGYTF | TGCGCCAGCAGTCATCCGGGGGACAGGGGGCCCTATGGCTACACCTTC
TRBJ2-7 | NA | TRBV6-5 | few | CASGGLLGTYEQYF | TGTGCCAGCGGGGGACTCCTTGGGACCTACGAGCAGTACTTC
TRBJ1-1 | NA | TRBV4-2 | NA | CASSQVLSNTEAFF | TGTGCCAGCAGCCAAGTACTATCGAACACTGAAGCTTTCTTT
TRBJ2-1 | TRBD2 | TRBV27 | few | CASSLRWTSGVNEQFF | TGTGCCAGCAGTCTCCGATGGACTAGCGGAGTAAATGAGCAGTTCTTC
TRBJ1-2 | NA | TRBV28 | NA | CASSLEVGYTF | TGTGCCAGCAGTTTAGAGGTTGGCTACACCTTC
TRBJ2-1 | TRBD2 | TRBV18 | NA | CASSPQRGGYNEQFF | TGTGCCAGCTCACCACAGCGGGGGGGATACAATGAGCAGTTCTTC
TRBJ2-4 | NA | TRBV19 | NA | CASRSAGAKNIQYF | TGTGCCAGTCGATCGGCGGGAGCCAAAAACATTCAGTACTTC
TRBJ2-1 | TRBD1 | TRBV7-2 | NA | CASSFDQTGGTQFF | TGTGCCAGCAGCTTCGACCAAACAGGGGGCACGCAGTTCTTC
TRBJ2-7 | TRBD1 | TRBV7-9 | NA | CASSFGTGAVEQYF | TGTGCCAGCAGCTTTGGGACAGGGGCCGTCGAGCAGTACTTC
TRBJ1-5 | TRBD1 | TRBV7-9 | NA | CASSNTGGEPQHF | TGTGCCAGCAGCAACACAGGGGGCGAGCCCCAGCATTTT
TRBJ2-7 | TRBD1 | TRBV7-3 | NA | CASSRQGSYEQYF | TGTGCCAGCAGCCGACAGGGATCCTACGAGCAGTACTTC
TRBJ1-2 | NA | TRBV9 | once | CASSVGAGTSWAGYTF | TGTGCCAGCAGCGTGGGGGCAGGGACGTCTTGGGCGGGCTACACCTTC
TRBJ1-2 | NA | TRBV5-1 | many | CASSLRAGANYGYTF | TGCGCCAGCAGCTTGCGGGCAGGGGCCAACTATGGCTACACCTTC
TRBJ1-6 | NA | TRBV11-3 | NA | CASSSGVGNSPLHF | TGTGCCAGCAGCTCGGGTGTGGGTAATTCACCCCTCCACTTT
TRBJ1-2 | NA | TRBV10-3 | NA | CATTAAGSNYGYTF | TGTGCCACAACCGCAGCGGGGTCGAACTATGGCTACACCTTC
TRBJ1-3 | TRBD1 | TRBV2 | few | CASSYGQGGNTIYF | TGTGCCAGCAGCTACGGACAGGGTGGAAACACCATATATTTT
TRBJ2-1 | TRBD2 | TRBV30 | NA | CAWNRQRGPGEQFF | TGTGCCTGGAATAGGCAGCGGGGTCCAGGTGAGCAGTTCTTC
TRBJ1-3 | TRBD1 | TRBV18 | NA | CASSPPGQLLTGNTIYF | TGTGCCAGCTCACCACCGGGACAGCTGCTGACTGGAAACACCATATATTTT
TRBJ1-2 | NA | TRBV4-1 | NA | CASSSSAGSSYGYTF | TGCGCCAGCAGCTCCTCGGCGGGGTCGTCCTATGGCTACACCTTC
TRBJ1-2 | TRBD1 | TRBV5-6 | NA | CASSVLGIGTDFNYGYTF | TGTGCCAGCAGCGTTTTGGGGATCGGGACAGACTTTAACTATGGCTACACCTTC